This TCR beta chain was identified during a study of TIL therapy for anti-PD-1-resistant metastatic lung cancer. Study outcomes and limitations: TIL cultures after expansion showed higher clonality and lower diversity than baseline tumor (median about 6% vs 30%).

The sample's time point: pre-treatment sample, taken before nivolumab and TIL therapy. Most excised metastases sampled were pleural nodules or supraclavicular lymph nodes. The libraries were made with immunoSEQ v3. Profiled with immunoSEQ multiplex PCR; TCRdb holds only in-frame clones, not every one. The sample has 9,500 to 15,000 clones, 50% to 75% seen once. Germline V gives CDR1 SGHTA, CDR2 FQGNSA. With 1 base clipped from V and 4 bases from J, the junction kept 5 bases outside the gene matches. This CDR3 comprises 16 residues. Note on this clone: Its antigen is not identified.

The chain couples TRBV7-2 to TRBJ2-1; TRBD2 matches 9 bases. The TCR comes from a person aged 30 to 80 with non-small cell lung cancer. The sample in question was tumor tissue, obtained at baseline. CDR3: CASSLGISGRYNEQFF. The CDR3 DNA follows: TGTGCCAGCAGCTTAGGAATTAGCGGGAGATACAATGAGCAGTTCTTC.